What follows are 23 T cell receptor beta chains derived from one specimen sequenced in a study of cytomegalovirus exposure and HLA in healthy donors. Both 60 Vbeta primers and 13 Jbeta primers went into the PCR. Libraries were prepared by immunoSEQ multiplex PCR; TCRdb keeps only in-frame clonotypes and omits some of them. The data contain roughly 170,000 clones, around four fifths of them seen just once; the ten biggest clones take up roughly 1.3%. Sequencing input: PBMCs. These receptors all come from a man under 40 in good health and CMV-seronegative.

In this sample, this clone turned up a few times. The chain joins TRBV4-3 to TRBJ2-5; 9 nucleotides match TRBD2. With V trimmed by 1 base and J by 5 bases, 8 bases remained unmatched. CDR1 is LGHNA, CDR2 YSLEER, per germline. This CDR3 comprises 16 residues. For the CDR3, the DNA is TGCGCCAGCAGCCAAGCAAGGGCTAGCGGGGCCGAGACCCAGTACTTC. Protein sequence: CASSQARASGAETQYF.

This sequence joins TRBV7-6 and TRBJ1-2; weak D call: TRBD1 (6 bases). V lost 1 base and J lost 5, with 20 bases in between. The CDR3 sequence is 17 residues long. The germline V gene encodes CDR1 SGHVS and CDR2 FNYEAQ. This CDR3 is CASSLVVGGQGVYGYTF. In DNA form, the CDR3 reads TGTGCCAGCAGCTTAGTAGTGGGGGGGCAGGGCGTATATGGCTACACCTTC.

The CDR3 reads CASKGGTGKANYGYTF. DNA for the CDR3: TGTGCCAGCAAGGGCGGGACGGGGAAAGCTAACTATGGCTACACCTTC. The rearrangement links TRBV28 to TRBJ1-2, with a tentative D call TRBD1 (5 bases). V lost 7 bases to trimming and J lost 0 bases, with 18 bases between them. Germline CDR1 reads MDHEN; CDR2 reads SYDVKM. This CDR3 is built from 16 residues.

The sample holds one count of this clone. V gene TRBV5-1 combines with J gene TRBJ2-5, with 8 bases identical to TRBD1. V lost 0 bases and J lost 3; bases outside the gene matches: 1. This CDR3 is 14 amino acids long. Germline-derived CDR1 and CDR2 are SGHRS and YFSETQ. The CDR3 DNA is TGCGCCAGCAGCTTGGGGGGACAGGAAGAGACCCAGTACTTC. This gives the protein CASSLGGQEETQYF.

This chain joins TRBV10-3 and TRBJ1-5; D uncertain. V shed 2 bases and J shed 1 base, with 12 bases lying between them. The length of the CDR3 is 16 residues. Germline V lookup: CDR1 ENHRY, CDR2 SYGVKD. The CDR3 DNA sequence: TGTGCCATCAGTGAGGCCAAGACGGAGAGCAATCAGCCCCAGCATTTT. This gives the protein CAISEAKTESNQPQHF.

The chain is built from TRBV7-9 and TRBJ1-1; TRBD1 matches at 7 bases. V lost 1 base to trimming and J lost 0 bases; unmatched junction nucleotides: 5. This CDR3 is built from 16 residues. Germline-derived CDR1 and CDR2 are SEHNR and FQNEAQ (reference sequence). CDR3 region: CASSLGLGGMNTEAFF. CDR3 in DNA: TGTGCCAGCAGCTTAGGGCTAGGGGGCATGAACACTGAAGCTTTCTTT. Drawing the rest from reference TRBV7-9 and TRBJ1-1, the complete variable domain is DTGVSQNPRHKITKRGQNVTFRCDPISEHNRLYWYRQTLGQGPEFLTYFQNEAQLEKSRLLSDRFSAERPKGSFSTLEIQRTEQGDSAMYLCASSLGLGGMNTEAFFGQGTRLTVV.

This sequence joins TRBV7-3 and TRBJ2-3; D perhaps matches TRBD1 (5 bases). V lost 2 bases, J lost 0 bases, and 6 bases lay in between. The CDR3 is made up of 14 amino acids. Germline loops: CDR1 SGHTA, CDR2 FQGTGA. As DNA, the CDR3 is TGTGCCAGCAGCTTACAGGGAAGCACAGATACGCAGTATTTT. Its protein product is CASSLQGSTDTQYF.

This sequence joins TRBV6-5 and TRBJ2-7; tentatively, D is TRBD2 (5 bases). The V gene lost 6 bases and the J gene lost 3 bases, with 9 bases spanning the gap. Germline assignment: CDR1 MNHEY and CDR2 SVGAGI. The length of the CDR3 is 12 residues. CDR3 in amino acids: CASSRGVYEQYF. The CDR3 DNA sequence: TGTGCCAGCAGCCGGGGAGTCTACGAGCAGTACTTC.

The chain recombines TRBV30 with TRBJ2-7; 7 positions match TRBD1. With 0 bases clipped from V and 6 bases from J, the junction kept 8 bases outside the gene matches. CDR3 length: 14 residues. CDR1 is GTSNPN, CDR2 SVGIG, per germline (reference sequence). The CDR3 coding sequence is TGTGCCTGGAGTGTACAGTCCCGGGACAGCGAGCAGTACTTC. Protein: CAWSVQSRDSEQYF.

This clone was detected once. The rearrangement joins TRBV6-5 to TRBJ1-6; D is uncertain. Trimming took off 2 bases at V and 7 bases at J, with 9 bases between the two ends. The CDR3 extends over 14 amino acids. CDR1 is MNHEY and CDR2 is SVGAGI in the germline V gene. CDR3 sequence (DNA): TGTGCCAGCAGTTACGTGCAGAAGAATTCACCCCTCCACTTT. As protein: CASSYVQKNSPLHF.

The table lists this clone with a few counts. The V and J genes are TRBV7-3 and TRBJ2-5, with 7 positions matching TRBD1. This CDR3 region has 16 residues. In germline, CDR1 is SGHTA, CDR2 FQGTGA. V gave up 1 base and J gave up 4 bases; unmatched junction bases: 9. DNA for the CDR3: TGTGCCAGCAGCTTAAGGGCCTCCGACAGGGCAGAGACCCAGTACTTC. As protein: CASSLRASDRAETQYF. The complete variable domain, with remaining parts taken from reference TRBV7-3 and TRBJ2-5, reads GAGVSQTPSNKVTEKGKYVELRCDPISGHTALYWYRQSLGQGPEFLIYFQGTGAADDSGLPNDRFFAVRPEGSVSTLKIQRTERGDSAVYLCASSLRASDRAETQYFGPGTRLLVL.

J is TRBJ1-2 and V is TRBV18, with D perhaps TRBD1 (6 bases). Trimming removed 4 bases from V and 8 bases from J, with 23 bases in between. The germline V gene has CDR1 KGHSH and CDR2 LQKENI. The CDR3 spans 16 residues. This chain's CDR3 is CASSQAQGPPILGYTF. The DNA for the CDR3 is TGTGCCAGCTCACAAGCGCAGGGGCCTCCGATTCTCGGCTACACCTTC.

The rearrangement links TRBV7-8 to TRBJ1-2; D not resolved. The germline V and J ends were trimmed by 5 bases and 0 bases, with 4 bases remaining between them. Germline-derived CDR1 and CDR2 are SGHVS and FQNEAQ. This CDR3 has 12 residues. CDR3 protein: CASSAPNYGYTF. DNA for the CDR3: TGTGCCAGCAGCGCGCCTAACTATGGCTACACCTTC.

The V and J genes are TRBV6-6 and TRBJ2-7; 7 nucleotides align to TRBD1. Per the germline V gene, CDR1 is MNHNY and CDR2 is SVGAGI (reference sequence). V dropped 5 bases and J dropped 4; count of bases not matched to a gene: 14. CDR3 size: 16 residues. In DNA, the CDR3 is TGTGCCAGCAGTCTTCAACAGGGGTTGACGGGATACGAGCAGTACTTC. Translated: CASSLQQGLTGYEQYF.

Only a few counts were recorded for this clone. Additional DNA sequences in this sample encode the identical CDR3. V is TRBV6-5 and J is TRBJ1-1; D ambiguous. CDR1 and CDR2 from the germline V gene are MNHEY and SVGAGI. The CDR3 has 14 residues. V was shortened by 0 bases and J by 1 base, with 6 bases between the two germline ends. The CDR3 DNA reads as TGTGCCAGCAGTTACTCGACTGAGAACACTGAAGCTTTCTTT. It codes for CASSYSTENTEAFF.

The chain's CDR3 is CASSSRTGTTGELFF. The CDR3 bases are TGTGCCAGCAGTTCCCGGACAGGGACCACCGGGGAGCTGTTTTTT. V gene TRBV6-5 combines with J gene TRBJ2-2, with 8 bases identical to TRBD1. Trimming took 4 bases from V and 4 from J; bases not matched to a gene: 5. The V gene's germline CDR1 is MNHEY and CDR2 SVGAGI. This CDR3 has 15 amino acids.

The genes are TRBV19 and TRBJ2-2, with D hard to call. CDR3 length equals 15 residues. Germline V gene data show CDR1 as LNHDA and CDR2 as SQIVND (reference sequence). The V and J ends lost 3 bases and 1 base respectively, with 9 bases between them. The DNA for the CDR3 is TGTGCCAGTAGTATGGGCCAGGTGAACACCGGGGAGCTGTTTTTT. This translates into CASSMGQVNTGELFF.

CDR3 nucleotide sequence: TGCGCCAGCAGCTCTCAGGTAGGAGAGCAGTTCTTC. Translation: CASSSQVGEQFF. The chain uses TRBV4-1 and TRBJ2-1, with D unresolved. The germline V and J ends were trimmed by 5 bases and 10 bases, with 12 bases remaining between them. The CDR3 is 12 amino acids. Germline CDR1 MGHRA, CDR2 YSYEKL.

The V call is TRBV7-3, the J call TRBJ2-3; 7 bases agree with TRBD1. The germline V gene encodes CDR1 SGHTA and CDR2 FQGTGA. Trimming cost V 2 bases and J 4 bases; bases outside gene matches: 0. The length of the CDR3 is 13 residues. The CDR3 bases are TGTGCCAGCAGCTTAGGGACAGCAGATACGCAGTATTTT. Translated, it gives CASSLGTADTQYF.

This clone showed up just once. The rearrangement links TRBV7-2 to TRBJ2-5; 9 positions agree with TRBD1. Germline CDR1 SGHTA, CDR2 FQGNSA. This CDR3 spans 14 amino acids. The V segment lost 4 bases and the J segment 3 bases; nucleotides outside the gene matches: 3. As DNA, the CDR3 is TGTGCCAGCAGCTGGGGACAGGGTGAAGAGACCCAGTACTTC. Encoded protein: CASSWGQGEETQYF.

This clone was picked up a small number of times. The CDR3: CASSPEGGLGTGNEQFF. CDR3 DNA: TGTGCCAGCAGCCCCGAGGGGGGGCTTGGGACTGGCAATGAGCAGTTCTTC. The V call is TRBV7-2, the J call TRBJ2-1; tentatively, D is TRBD2 (7 bases). V was clipped by 5 bases and J by 6 bases, with 23 bases between them. This CDR3 contains 17 residues. Germline V gene data show CDR1 as SGHTA and CDR2 as FQGNSA.

This chain joins TRBV28 and TRBJ1-2; D not certain. Germline V gene lookup returns CDR1 MDHEN and CDR2 SYDVKM. Trimming removed 1 base at V and 2 bases at J, with 8 bases between. The CDR3 has 14 residues. The chain's CDR3 is CASSLSGRNYGYTF. CDR3 DNA sequence: TGTGCCAGCAGTTTATCTGGTCGGAACTATGGCTACACCTTC.

V gene TRBV4-1 combines with J gene TRBJ1-3, with D perhaps TRBD1 (5 bases). Germline V lookup: CDR1 MGHRA, CDR2 YSYEKL. The CDR3 loop spans 15 amino acids. V was pared by 5 bases and J by 1 base, with 12 bases between. The chain's CDR3 is CASSREGVSGNTIYF. The CDR3 nucleotides are TGCGCCAGCAGCAGAGAAGGGGTTTCTGGAAACACCATATATTTT.